This T cell receptor (beta chain) was documented in a study of T cell responses to AZD1222 COVID-19 vaccine. Study-level results: Scientists sampled the repertoires only once the peak T cell response had passed. Clonal diversity was possibly underestimated, and the donors were mostly white British, with more females. Spike was spanned by vaccine-associated CD4 TCRs, which were dominant at 160-218 and 743-854.

As to this clone: Its target is unknown.

Trimming at V came to 5 bases and at J to 9 bases, leaving 2 bases not matched to a gene. The CDR3 spans 12 residues. CDR1 is LGHNT, CDR2 FRNRAP, per germline. TCRdb's copy holds only in-frame clones and misses some; the assay was immunoSEQ multiplex PCR. The sample lists 100,000 to 150,000 clones, roughly 90% occurring once. Pooling covered second doses at about 4 or about 12 weeks. The chain has TRBV12-5 and TRBJ2-2; 8 bases map to TRBD1. This specimen consisted of peripheral blood, obtained 28 days after the second AZD1222 dose. This clonotype was sampled from an adult who received the AZD1222 COVID-19 vaccine. CDR3 amino acids: CASGPGGWELFF. In DNA, the CDR3 is TGTGCTAGTGGTCCAGGGGGCTGGGAGCTGTTTTTT. Drawing the rest from reference TRBV12-5 and TRBJ2-2, the complete variable domain is DARVTQTPRHKVTEMGQEVTMRCQPILGHNTVFWYRQTMMQGLELLAYFRNRAPLDDSGMPKDRFSAEMPDATLATLKIQPSEPRDSAVYFCASGPGGWELFFGEGSRLTVL.